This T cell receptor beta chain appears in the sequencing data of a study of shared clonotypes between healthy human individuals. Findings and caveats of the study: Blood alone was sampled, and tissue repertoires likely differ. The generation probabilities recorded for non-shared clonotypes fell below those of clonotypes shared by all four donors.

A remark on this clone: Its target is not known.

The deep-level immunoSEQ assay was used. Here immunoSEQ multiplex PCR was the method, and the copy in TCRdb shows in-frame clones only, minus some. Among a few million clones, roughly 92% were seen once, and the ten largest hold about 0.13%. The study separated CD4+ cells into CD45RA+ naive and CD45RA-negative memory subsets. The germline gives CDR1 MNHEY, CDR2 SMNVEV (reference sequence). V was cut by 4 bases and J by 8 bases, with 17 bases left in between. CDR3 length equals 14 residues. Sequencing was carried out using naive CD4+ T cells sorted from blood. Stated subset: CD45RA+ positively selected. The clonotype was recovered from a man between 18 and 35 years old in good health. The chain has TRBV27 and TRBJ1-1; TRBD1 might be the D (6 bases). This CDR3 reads CASSSPLRGGEAFF. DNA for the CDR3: TGTGCCAGCAGTTCCCCGTTGAGAGGGGGGGAAGCTTTCTTT.